These 24 T cell receptor beta chains came from one sample sequenced in a study of STAT5B mutations in CD4+ large granular lymphocyte leukemia. Sequenced by immunoSEQ multiplex PCR; TCRdb stores in-frame clones only, minus some. The sample contains about 26,000 clones, around 80% of which appear only once. The sample was CD4+ T cells from blood buffy coats. The receptors come from a human donor in good health.

The chain combines TRBV5-1 with TRBJ2-3, with 11 bases identical to TRBD2. CDR1 and CDR2 (germline): SGHRS, YFSETQ. The CDR3 length is 17 residues. J lost 2 bases, V lost 4 bases, and 9 bases had no gene match. The CDR3 DNA reads TGCGCCAGCAGCAGATCCGGGACTAGCGGCCTCACAGATACGCAGTATTTT. Its protein is CASSRSGTSGLTDTQYF.

The V and J genes are TRBV5-4 and TRBJ2-1, with D perhaps matching TRBD1 (6 bases). Trimming took 4 bases from V and 9 from J, leaving 26 bases between them. The germline gives CDR1 SGHNT, CDR2 YYREEE (reference sequence). The CDR3 spans 17 residues. This chain's CDR3 is CASSADRDILNGGEQFF. CDR3 nucleotide sequence: TGTGCCAGCAGCGCGGACCGGGACATACTAAATGGGGGTGAGCAGTTCTTC.

V gene TRBV7-2 combines with J gene TRBJ2-6; D unclear. This CDR3 comprises 16 residues. Germline CDR1 and CDR2: SGHTA and FQGNSA. V was shortened by 1 base and J by 1 base, with 8 bases between the two germline ends. CDR3 nucleotide sequence: TGTGCCAGCAGCTTAGGGAGTCTTTCTGGGGCCAACGTCCTGACTTTC. It encodes CASSLGSLSGANVLTF.

CDR3: CASSHGEPGGPVQETQYF. In DNA, the CDR3 is TGTGCCAGCTCACACGGGGAGCCAGGAGGGCCGGTACAAGAGACCCAGTACTTC. The V call is TRBV18, the J call TRBJ2-5, with D possibly being TRBD2 (6 bases). The V end lost 4 bases, the J end lost 2 bases, and 23 bases lay between the germline ends. The CDR3 extends over 18 amino acids. Germline lookup yields CDR1 KGHSH and CDR2 LQKENI.

The chain recombines TRBV5-1 with TRBJ1-5, with a possible D match to TRBD1 (6 bases). Germline V gives CDR1 SGHRS, CDR2 YFSETQ. The CDR3 is 15 residues long. Trimming cost V 4 bases and J 5 bases, with 16 bases left between them. CDR3: CASSPWGGGDQPQHF. CDR3 DNA: TGCGCCAGCAGCCCCTGGGGGGGCGGGGATCAGCCCCAGCATTTT. The whole variable domain, filled in from reference TRBV5-1 and TRBJ1-5, reads KAGVTQTPRYLIKTRGQQVTLSCSPISGHRSVSWYQQTPGQGLQFLFEYFSETQRNKGNFPGRFSGRQFSNSRSEMNVSTLELGDSALYLCASSPWGGGDQPQHFGDGTRLSIL.

V gene TRBV7-9 combines with J gene TRBJ2-1; 8 bases line up with TRBD1. In germline, CDR1 is SEHNR, CDR2 FQNEAQ (reference sequence). V dropped 10 bases and J dropped 0; count of bases not matched to a gene: 5. CDR3 length: 14 amino acids. The CDR3 protein is CAIPDRGSYNEQFF. In nucleotides, the CDR3 is TGTGCCATACCTGACAGGGGCTCCTACAATGAGCAGTTCTTC.

The chain uses TRBV7-8 and TRBJ1-5; 7 bases map to TRBD1. This CDR3 has 17 amino acids. J was trimmed by 4 bases and V by 1 base; bases with no gene match: 10. Germline V gene lookup returns CDR1 SGHVS and CDR2 FQNEAQ. The CDR3 DNA is TGTGCCAGCAGCTTAGTAGGGGGCTATGGGGGTAATCAGCCCCAGCATTTT. This gives the protein CASSLVGGYGGNQPQHF.

This sequence joins TRBV7-2 and TRBJ2-7; a possible D gene is TRBD1 (6 bases). Trimming left V 5 bases short and J 3 bases short, with 8 bases between. Germline V gives CDR1 SGHTA, CDR2 FQGNSA. This CDR3 comprises 12 residues. The CDR3 protein is CASSQGFYEQYF. In DNA form, the CDR3 reads TGTGCCAGCAGCCAGGGGTTCTACGAGCAGTACTTC.

V is TRBV28 and J is TRBJ2-3; D unresolved. CDR1 and CDR2 from the germline V gene are MDHEN and SYDVKM. This CDR3 is 13 amino acids long. V lost 6 bases and J 2 bases, leaving 9 bases between the germline ends. This CDR3 is CASRHGTTDTQYF. DNA for the CDR3: TGTGCCAGCAGACACGGAACCACAGATACGCAGTATTTT. Complete variable domain (other parts from reference TRBV28 and TRBJ2-3): DVKVTQSSRYLVKRTGEKVFLECVQDMDHENMFWYRQDPGLGLRLIYFSYDVKMKEKGDIPEGYSVSREKKERFSLILESASTNQTSMYLCASRHGTTDTQYFGPGTRLTVL.

The J gene is TRBJ2-7, the V gene TRBV6-1; 8 bases map to TRBD1. With V trimmed by 8 bases and J by 1 base, 10 bases remained unmatched. The CDR3 loop spans 15 amino acids. Germline loops: CDR1 MNHNS, CDR2 SASEGT. The CDR3 sequence: CASPALTGASYEQYV. DNA for the CDR3: TGTGCCAGCCCTGCCCTGACAGGGGCTTCCTACGAGCAGTACGTC.

The chain has TRBV28 and TRBJ2-7; TRBD1 agrees at 7 bases. The ends lost 3 bases at V and 5 bases at J; junction bases unmatched: 4. Germline-derived CDR1 and CDR2 are MDHEN and SYDVKM. This CDR3 is 13 amino acids long. The CDR3 reads CASSLQGVNEQYF. The CDR3, as DNA: TGTGCCAGCAGTTTGCAGGGGGTCAACGAGCAGTACTTC.

The rearrangement uses TRBV5-6 and TRBJ1-3; D remains unclear. CDR3 size: 14 residues. The V end was cut by 2 bases, the J end by 2 bases, with 8 bases between. Germline CDR1 is SGHDT and CDR2 is YYEEEE. Here the CDR3 reads CASSFPTAGNTIYF. The CDR3 DNA is TGTGCCAGCAGCTTTCCAACAGCTGGAAACACCATATATTTT.

The genes are TRBV7-9 and TRBJ1-1; D may be TRBD1 (6 bases). CDR3 length equals 16 residues. Germline V CDR1 and CDR2: SEHNR, FQNEAQ (reference sequence). V was cut by 5 bases and J by 0 bases, with 16 bases left in between. The CDR3 region is CASSPQGSVLNTEAFF. The CDR3 nucleotides read TGTGCCAGCAGCCCCCAGGGGAGCGTTTTGAACACTGAAGCTTTCTTT.

There are a few counts of this clone. The V call is TRBV6-4, the J call TRBJ1-5; possibly TRBD1 for D (5 bases). CDR1 MRHNA and CDR2 SNTAGT come from the germline V gene. V was cut by 3 bases and J by 7 bases, with 10 bases left in between. This CDR3 has 13 amino acids. The CDR3 DNA sequence: TGTGCCAGCAGTGAAGGGACTGGGCAGCCCCAGCATTTT. Amino acid sequence: CASSEGTGQPQHF.

Note on this clone: This sample also contains other DNA sequences that code for the same CDR3. The gene calls are TRBV5-4 and TRBJ2-4, with TRBD2 matching 8 bases. V was clipped by 0 bases and J by 14 bases; unmatched bases: 10. Germline V gene sequence: CDR1 SGHNT, CDR2 YYREEE (reference sequence). The CDR3 has 14 residues. The CDR3 DNA is TGTGCCAGCAGCTTGGATACCCTTCCGGGACTAGAGTACTTC. It codes for CASSLDTLPGLEYF.

The V and J genes are TRBV27 and TRBJ2-1; D ambiguous. Germline assignment: CDR1 MNHEY and CDR2 SMNVEV (reference sequence). The CDR3 runs 13 residues. Between the trimmed V and J ends, which lost 3 bases and 11 bases, there was a span of 14 bases. CDR3 in amino acids: CASSFSGDPKQFF. As DNA, the CDR3 is TGTGCCAGCAGTTTCTCTGGGGATCCTAAGCAGTTCTTC.

The rearrangement links TRBV4-1 to TRBJ2-5; 14 bases align to TRBD2. CDR1 and CDR2 (germline): MGHRA, YSYEKL. This CDR3 is 18 amino acids long. The V and J ends lost 0 bases and 5 bases, in that order; junction bases with no gene match: 8. CDR3 nucleotides: TGCGCCAGCAGCCAAGATGGGGGACTAGCGGGAGTCGGGGAGACCCAGTACTTC. Its translation: CASSQDGGLAGVGETQYF.

Points on this clone: This same CDR3 is encoded by further DNA sequences in the sample. The CDR3 sequence: CASSLGQGYGYTF. CDR3 in DNA: TGTGCCAGCAGCTTAGGACAGGGCTATGGCTACACCTTC. The chain carries TRBV7-2 and TRBJ1-2; 7 nucleotides agree with TRBD1. The CDR3 totals 13 residues. Germline V gene lookup returns CDR1 SGHTA and CDR2 FQGNSA. V was pared by 1 base and J by 4 bases, with 0 bases of the junction left unmatched.

V usage is TRBV6-1 and J usage is TRBJ1-5; D is ambiguous. This CDR3 contains 16 residues. The germline gives CDR1 MNHNS, CDR2 SASEGT. The V end lost 4 bases, the J end lost 2 bases, and 15 bases lay between the germline ends. CDR3 sequence: CASSGVQPAGNQPQHF. DNA for the CDR3: TGTGCCAGCAGTGGGGTACAGCCAGCCGGCAATCAGCCCCAGCATTTT.

This chain joins TRBV5-6 and TRBJ2-3; 9 nucleotides agree with TRBD2. The germline CDR1 and CDR2 sequences are SGHDT and YYEEEE. This CDR3 is 18 amino acids long. Trimming cost V 2 bases and J 0 bases; bases outside gene matches: 10. CDR3 in amino acids: CASSFPSGDLSSTDTQYF. CDR3 nucleotide sequence: TGTGCCAGCAGCTTTCCTAGCGGGGACTTATCTAGCACAGATACGCAGTATTTT.

The V gene is TRBV10-3, the J gene TRBJ1-4; D is undetermined. V lost 2 bases to trimming and J lost 8 bases, with 12 bases between them. Germline loops: CDR1 ENHRY, CDR2 SYGVKD. This CDR3 has 14 amino acids. CDR3 region: CAISETGGFEKLFF. Here the CDR3 DNA reads TGTGCCATCAGTGAGACGGGTGGGTTCGAAAAACTGTTTTTT.

This clone was found a few times. The J gene is TRBJ1-1, the V gene TRBV18, with no clear D. The germline CDR1 and CDR2 sequences are KGHSH and LQKENI. V lost 3 bases, J lost 1 base, and 6 bases lay in between. The CDR3 loop spans 13 amino acids. The CDR3 protein is CASSPPQNTEAFF. The CDR3 DNA reads as TGTGCCAGCTCACCGCCACAGAACACTGAAGCTTTCTTT.

This rearrangement joins TRBV30 to TRBJ1-6; perhaps TRBD1 as D (5 bases). CDR3 length: 16 residues. Germline CDR1 reads GTSNPN; CDR2 reads SVGIG (reference sequence). Trimming stripped 2 bases from V and 10 bases from J, with 21 bases between. This CDR3 is CAWSRKTTDSVSPLHF. The CDR3 DNA reads as TGTGCCTGGAGTCGTAAGACGACAGACTCGGTCTCACCCCTCCACTTT.

This chain uses TRBV28 with TRBJ2-5; 14 nucleotides match TRBD2. V lost 7 bases, J lost 1 base, and 5 bases stayed unmatched. The CDR3 totals 16 residues. Germline-derived CDR1 and CDR2 are MDHEN and SYDVKM. CDR3 in amino acids: CASTWTSGGTQETQYF. The CDR3 region has the DNA TGTGCCAGCACCTGGACTAGCGGGGGGACCCAAGAGACCCAGTACTTC.